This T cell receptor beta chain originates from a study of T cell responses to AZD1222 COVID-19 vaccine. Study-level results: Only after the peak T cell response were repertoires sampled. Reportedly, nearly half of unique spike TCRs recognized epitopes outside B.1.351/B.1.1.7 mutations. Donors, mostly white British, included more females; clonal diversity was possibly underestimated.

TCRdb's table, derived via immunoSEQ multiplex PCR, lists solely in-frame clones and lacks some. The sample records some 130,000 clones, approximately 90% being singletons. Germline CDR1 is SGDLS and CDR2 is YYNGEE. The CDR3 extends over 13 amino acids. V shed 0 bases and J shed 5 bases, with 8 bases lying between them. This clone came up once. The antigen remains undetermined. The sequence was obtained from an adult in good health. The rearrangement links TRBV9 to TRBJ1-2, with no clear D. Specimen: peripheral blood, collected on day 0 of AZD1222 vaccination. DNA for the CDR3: TGTGCCAGCAGCGTAGTTTCGGGATATGGCTACACCTTC. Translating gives CASSVVSGYGYTF.